The 24 T cell receptor beta chains below were found in one sample sequenced in a study of identical twins. TCRdb recomputed calls from the 5' RACE reads with MiXCR, one row per CDR3 protein. The sample shows 200,000 to 250,000 distinct CDR3 sequences, 5% to 7% of them seen only once. These same data were also listed under a study on T cells expressing NK-cell markers.

Source material: CD8+ T cells sorted from blood. The receptors stem from a woman younger than 30 in good health.

V usage is TRBV10-3 and J usage is TRBJ2-1; the match to TRBD2 covers 11 bases. The CDR3 is made up of 17 amino acids. CDR1 and CDR2 (germline): ENHRY, SYGVKD. V shed 7 bases, J shed 7 bases, and the junction held 15 bases outside the gene matches. The CDR3: CAINGPSFSGRENEQFF. For the CDR3, the DNA is TGTGCCATCAACGGCCCCTCGTTTAGCGGGAGGGAAAATGAGCAGTTCTTC.

This sequence joins TRBV6-5 and TRBJ2-3; maybe TRBD2 (5 bases). The CDR3 spans 16 residues. V lost 2 bases and J 0 bases, leaving 12 bases between the germline ends. Germline values: CDR1 MNHEY, CDR2 SVGAGI. CDR3 protein: CASSYTGFASTDTQYF. CDR3 DNA: TGTGCCAGCAGTTACACGGGGTTTGCTAGCACAGATACGCAGTATTTT.

This clonotype has at least ten counts. The chain is built from TRBV4-3 and TRBJ2-2; tentative D call: TRBD1 (6 bases). Germline values: CDR1 LGHNA, CDR2 YSLEER. The V end lost 4 bases, the J end lost 7 bases, and 16 bases lay between the germline ends. The CDR3 consists of 15 residues. Here the CDR3 DNA reads TGCGCCAGCAGCCCCCGGGCAGGGGCTCACGGGGAGCTGTTTTTT. This encodes CASSPRAGAHGELFF.

This clonotype was observed a handful of times. The chain employs TRBV14 and TRBJ1-1; D gene ambiguous. CDR3 length: 16 amino acids. Per the germline V gene, CDR1 is SGHDN and CDR2 is FVKESK. The V end lost 1 base, the J end lost 1 base, and 13 bases lay between the germline ends. This chain's CDR3 is CASSQANPRGNTEAFF. CDR3 nucleotide sequence: TGTGCCAGCAGCCAAGCCAACCCCCGGGGGAACACTGAAGCTTTCTTT. Looking up the rest from reference TRBV14 and TRBJ1-1 gives the full variable domain: EAGVTQFPSHSVIEKGQTVTLRCDPISGHDNLYWYRRVMGKEIKFLLHFVKESKQDESGMPNNRFLAERTGGTYSTLKVQPAELEDSGVYFCASSQANPRGNTEAFFGQGTRLTVV.

V usage is TRBV11-2 and J usage is TRBJ2-7, with no clear D. The CDR3 spans 15 residues. Per the germline V gene, CDR1 is SGHAT and CDR2 is FQNNGV. Trimming shortened V by 1 base and J by 4 bases, and 14 bases separated the two germline ends. CDR3 DNA sequence: TGTGCCAGCAGCTTAGGAGTCGGGCTTTTATACGAGCAGTACTTC. Residues: CASSLGVGLLYEQYF.

The chain carries TRBV12-3 or TRBV12-4 and TRBJ1-5, with 7 nucleotides matching TRBD1. V trimming: 6 bases; J trimming: 5 bases; junction bases outside the gene matches: 10. The CDR3 covers 15 residues. The DNA of the CDR3 is TGTGCCAGCAGCCCACCCGGGACAGTACATCAGCCCCAGCATTTT. Translation gives CASSPPGTVHQPQHF.

The V call is TRBV7-9, the J call TRBJ2-7; 9 bases match TRBD1. V was clipped by 0 bases and J by 6 bases; unmatched bases: 3. This CDR3 has 14 residues. Germline CDR1 SEHNR, CDR2 FQNEAQ (reference sequence). The CDR3, as DNA: TGTGCCAGCAGCTTAGCAGGGACAGGGTTCGAGCAGTACTTC. Protein: CASSLAGTGFEQYF.

This clonotype was detected only a few times. The V call is TRBV15, the J call TRBJ2-6; D might be TRBD2 (6 bases). Germline V CDR1 and CDR2: LNHNV, YYDKDF (reference sequence). This CDR3 has 16 residues. Trimming removed 0 bases from V and 1 base from J, with 7 bases in between. The CDR3: CATSRDRGSGANVLTF. CDR3 bases: TGTGCCACCAGCAGAGATCGGGGGTCTGGGGCCAACGTCCTGACTTTC.

This chain connects TRBV6-2 or TRBV6-3 to TRBJ2-3; no firm D call. This CDR3 contains 16 residues. V was shortened by 6 bases and J by 1 base, with 17 bases between the two germline ends. Germline lookup yields CDR1 MNHEY and CDR2 SVGEGT. The CDR3 protein is CASSPRWSSGTDTQYF. As DNA, the CDR3 is TGTGCCAGCAGCCCCCGGTGGAGTAGTGGCACAGATACGCAGTATTTT.

The chain links TRBV6-1 to TRBJ1-5; TRBD1 matches 7 bases. V dropped 10 bases and J dropped 3; count of bases not matched to a gene: 12. The CDR3 runs to 15 residues. Germline V gives CDR1 MNHNS, CDR2 SASEGT. The CDR3: CAIHQGVGNNQPQHF. CDR3 coding DNA: TGTGCCATCCACCAGGGGGTTGGAAACAATCAGCCCCAGCATTTT.

This clonotype was detected ten times or more. V is TRBV12-3 or TRBV12-4 and J is TRBJ2-3, with 8 bases matching TRBD1. The CDR3 runs 18 residues. With V trimmed by 5 bases and J by 5 bases, 18 bases remained unmatched. CDR3 in DNA: TGTGCCAGCAGTGGCGACTGGGCTTCAGGGGGCAGGGGAGATACGCAGTATTTT. It yields the protein CASSGDWASGGRGDTQYF.

This clonotype was counted ten times or more. The chain combines TRBV2 with TRBJ2-1, with D possibly matching TRBD2 (6 bases). V was pared by 6 bases and J by 7 bases, with 13 bases between. Germline assignment: CDR1 SNHLY and CDR2 FYNNEI. The CDR3 is made up of 13 amino acids. As DNA, the CDR3 is TGTGCCAGCAGGGCCCTACTAGCAAATGAGCAGTTCTTC. Its translation: CASRALLANEQFF.

CDR3 loop: CASSLGHGPNYGYTF. The CDR3 nucleotides read TGTGCCAGCAGCTTAGGCCACGGACCTAACTATGGCTACACCTTC. This sequence joins TRBV7-6 and TRBJ1-2; no reliable D call. Germline loops: CDR1 SGHVS, CDR2 FNYEAQ. This CDR3 has 15 amino acids. The V end lost 1 base, the J end lost 0 bases, and 9 bases lay between the germline ends.

This clonotype was counted between two and nine times. V usage is TRBV11-3 and J usage is TRBJ2-2; 9 positions agree with TRBD1. V trimming: 5 bases; J trimming: 5 bases; junction bases outside the gene matches: 6. The CDR3 is 15 residues long. Germline lookup yields CDR1 SGHNT and CDR2 YENEEA. The CDR3 protein is CASSLDRGGTGELFF. The DNA for the CDR3 is TGTGCCAGCAGCCTGGACAGGGGAGGGACCGGGGAGCTGTTTTTT.

The chain recombines TRBV10-3 with TRBJ2-3; TRBD2 agrees at 7 bases. The germline CDR1 and CDR2 sequences are ENHRY and SYGVKD. This CDR3 is 17 amino acids long. The V and J ends lost 0 bases and 2 bases, in that order; junction bases with no gene match: 8. For the CDR3, the DNA is TGTGCCATCAGTGAGTCGAATAGCGGGCGGTCCACAGATACGCAGTATTTT. This gives the protein CAISESNSGRSTDTQYF.

This clonotype was detected many times. The chain couples TRBV2 to TRBJ1-1; D gene unclear. CDR1 is SNHLY and CDR2 is FYNNEI in the germline V gene. This CDR3 has 11 residues. CDR3 bases: TGTGGCCTAAATTCGAACACTGAAGCTTTCTTT. Translation gives CGLNSNTEAFF.

A remark on this clonotype: It is likely a read error, because the conserved phenylalanine at the end of the CDR3 is missing. Because the CDR3's place on the DNA is in doubt, the DNA is left out and the CDR3 is given as listed by TCRdb. This chain links TRBV12-3 or TRBV12-4 with TRBJ1-1. The length of the CDR3 is 8 amino acids, counting both ends. CDR3 protein: CASRPGRI.

This clonotype came up a few times. The chain combines TRBV7-9 with TRBJ2-7; tentatively, D is TRBD1 (6 bases). This CDR3 comprises 15 residues. Germline lookup yields CDR1 SEHNR and CDR2 FQNEAQ (reference sequence). V lost 8 bases and J 5 bases, leaving 22 bases between the germline ends. The CDR3 spells CASASDRNGWNEQYF. The CDR3 DNA follows: TGTGCCAGCGCCTCTGACAGGAATGGATGGAACGAGCAGTACTTC.

This rearrangement joins TRBV2 to TRBJ1-2; D gene unclear. Germline CDR1 and CDR2: SNHLY and FYNNEI. V was cut by 6 bases and J by 0 bases, with 14 bases left in between. The CDR3 runs 15 residues. The CDR3 sequence is CASRTSSLANYGYTF. Here the CDR3 DNA reads TGTGCCAGCAGGACCAGTAGCTTAGCTAACTATGGCTACACCTTC.

This clonotype showed up just a few times. V usage is TRBV9 and J usage is TRBJ1-2, with unresolved D. V gave up 4 bases and J gave up 4 bases, with 5 bases separating them. The CDR3 consists of 11 residues. The germline V gene encodes CDR1 SGDLS and CDR2 YYNGEE. CDR3 protein: CASSRVYGYTF. As DNA, the CDR3 is TGTGCCAGCAGCCGAGTCTATGGCTACACCTTC.

V is TRBV4-1 and J is TRBJ1-1; 9 positions agree with TRBD1. Germline V gene lookup returns CDR1 MGHRA and CDR2 YSYEKL. V dropped 4 bases and J dropped 4; count of bases not matched to a gene: 13. This CDR3 has 17 residues. CDR3 coding DNA: TGCGCCAGCAGCCCGAATACCGTCAGGACAGGGGCCACTGAAGCTTTCTTT. The encoded protein is CASSPNTVRTGATEAFF.

V is TRBV13 and J is TRBJ2-7, with 8 bases aligning to TRBD2. This CDR3 contains 12 residues. V was clipped by 7 bases and J by 4 bases; unmatched bases: 3. Per the germline V gene, CDR1 is PRHDT and CDR2 is FYEKMQ (reference sequence). For the CDR3, the DNA is TGTGCCAGCACGGGGGGGAAATACGAGCAGTACTTC. This encodes CASTGGKYEQYF. Together with reference TRBV13 and TRBJ2-7, the CDR3 gives the full variable domain: AAGVIQSPRHLIKEKRETATLKCYPIPRHDTVYWYQQGPGQDPQFLISFYEKMQSDKGSIPDRFSAQQFSDYHSELNMSSLELGDSALYFCASTGGKYEQYFGPGTRLTVT.

The table lists this clonotype with many counts. The chain links TRBV7-9 to TRBJ2-3; 8 bases fit TRBD2. The CDR3 is 16 amino acids. The V and J ends lost 1 base and 4 bases, in that order; junction bases with no gene match: 7. Per the germline V gene, CDR1 is SEHNR and CDR2 is FQNEAQ (reference sequence). The CDR3 is CASSLVETSVADTQYF. The DNA for the CDR3 is TGTGCCAGCAGCTTAGTTGAGACTAGCGTAGCAGATACGCAGTATTTT.

V gene TRBV27 combines with J gene TRBJ1-1; tentatively, D is TRBD1 (6 bases). Trimming stripped 7 bases from V and 4 bases from J, with 13 bases between. Germline V CDR1 and CDR2: MNHEY, SMNVEV (reference sequence). The CDR3 runs to 13 residues. As DNA, the CDR3 is TGTGCCAGCAAAGGAGGGGGAGGCACTGAAGCTTTCTTT. Translated: CASKGGGGTEAFF.